The clone carrying this TCR beta chain was seen many times. The antigen is not known. The record originates from a study of regulatory T cells in long-lasting Graves disease. Broader study findings: Persistent-disease Graves' patients showed less TCR diversity than new cases. There were preferences for TRBV28, TRBJ1-2 and TRBJ2-5 in persistent disease.

Time point given: newly diagnosed GD, antithyroid drugs for less than 3 months. The TCR library was made from RNA that had been extracted from PBMCs in TRIzol. Sequencing libraries for TCR beta were prepared with iRepertoire HTBI primers and Arm-PCR of CDR3 regions. TCRdb itself ran the multiplex PCR reads through MiXCR, one entry per CDR3 protein. This table has around 500,000 distinct CDR3 sequences, around 12% appearing once. Germline-derived CDR1 and CDR2 are MNHEY and SVGEGT. The V end was cut by 0 bases, the J end by 4 bases, with 11 bases between. The CDR3 is made up of 15 amino acids. Another study also made use of these data, one on T cells in Graves' hyperthyroidism and ophthalmopathy. That paper notes: The study enrolled patients aged 18 to 65 with newly diagnosed hyperthyroidism of under 2 months' duration. HTBI primers were used for first-round RT-PCR of the TCR CDR3.

This sequence was found in a woman in her 30s with Graves disease. Sample: peripheral blood mononuclear cells (PBMCs), taken at new diagnosis, from a patient treated with antithyroid drugs. The chain uses TRBV6-2 or TRBV6-3 and TRBJ2-3, with D perhaps matching TRBD2 (6 bases). CDR3 amino acids: CASSYSRGVADTQYF. The CDR3 region has the DNA TGTGCCAGCAGTTACTCGCGGGGAGTGGCAGATACGCAGTATTTT.